This TCR beta chain stems from a study of prognosis after radiotherapy for stage I lung cancer. The sample holds many counts of this clonotype. Trimming took off 0 bases at V and 0 bases at J, with 8 bases between the two ends. The CDR3 contains 15 residues. From germline, CDR1 is SEHNR and CDR2 FQNEAQ (reference sequence). Using two-round multiplex PCR, the authors amplified TCR beta CDR3 from genomic DNA. The use of primers specific to each TRBV and TRBJ gene characterized first-round PCR. MiXCR, applied by TCRdb to the multiplex PCR reads, yields one record per CDR3 protein. Among over 13,000 distinct CDR3 sequences listed, about 27% were seen once.

Sequences were derived from PBMCs, sampled before or after stereotactic body radiation therapy (not recorded which). The chain couples TRBV7-9 to TRBJ1-1, with D unresolved. The TCR was taken from a donor at least 50 years old with non-small cell lung cancer. Here the CDR3 DNA reads TGTGCCAGCAGCTTAGCTATGGGGATGAACACTGAAGCTTTCTTT. Encoded protein: CASSLAMGMNTEAFF.